This T cell receptor beta chain originates from a study of T cell repertoires and Cas9 in healthy adults (dated by TCRdb to 2016 to 2019). About the study as a whole: Multi-effector potency, cytotoxicity and lineage determination within the CD4 and CD8 compartments were characterized for SpCas9-reactive T cells. Preexisting T cell immunity against the Streptococcus pyogenes Cas9 nuclease (SpCas9) used in CRISPR gene editing was examined in the study. Results and caveats for the whole study, not just this receptor: SpCas9-reactive regulatory T cells were reported to mitigate proliferation and function of SpCas9-reactive effector T cells in vitro.

All of the donors in the study were healthy humans. Library preparation was by the immunoSEQ multiplex PCR assay. TCRdb took over this immuneACCESS table, retaining in-frame rearrangements with V and J assigned. Such tables are incomplete; in checked studies, under half of the missing clones stem from an unresolved V gene, and the remainder is unexplained. In this sample the table shows around 23,000 clones, under 95% of which occur a single time. The ten largest clones represent roughly 0.76% of the sample. Of note for this clone: Its antigen has not been determined. No base quality information exists; no much larger clone differs at one position.

The germline V gene (reference sequence) supplies CDR1 LNHDA and CDR2 SQIVND. Inclusive of the bounding cysteine and phenylalanine, the CDR3 is 13 residues long. The only DNA kept is the CDR3, 39 bases in frame from the first base. The germline ends are 9 bases apart after V is trimmed by 6 bases and J by 1 base. Sequenced sample: CD4+ effector T cells (CD127+, CD25-, CD137-, CD154-) from PBMCs; culture status not recorded. The chain is assembled from TRBV19 and TRBJ1-1; the D gene lacks a confident call. The receptor comes from a human donor in good health. The DNA sequence follows: TGTGCCAGTAGGAGAGTTACGAACACTGAAGCTTTCTTT. Its amino acids are CASRRVTNTEAFF.